One sample yielded the 3 T cell receptor beta chains listed below, sequenced in a study of blood T cell repertoires in COVID-19. Profiling relied on immunoSEQ multiplex PCR, and the TCRdb table lists in-frame clones only, not all of them. The sample carries 100,000 or so clones, about four fifths recorded once. The specimen sequenced was peripheral blood. The receptors originated from a man in his fifties or sixties with active or convalescent COVID-19.

The chain carries TRBV5-6 and TRBJ2-3; TRBD2 matches at 8 bases. This CDR3 is built from 15 residues. The V and J ends lost 4 bases and 5 bases, in that order; junction bases with no gene match: 9. The germline CDR1 and CDR2 sequences are SGHDT and YYEEEE. The DNA for the CDR3 is TGTGCCAGCAGCGCGCCGGGACTAGACATAGATACGCAGTATTTT. Translated: CASSAPGLDIDTQYF.

This clone is classed as medium-sized. The same CDR3 also results from other DNA sequences found in this sample. The rearrangement joins TRBV4-2 to TRBJ2-2; D perhaps matches TRBD2 (7 bases). Trimming removed 1 base from V and 5 bases from J, with 11 bases in between. Per germline, CDR1 LGHNA and CDR2 YNFKEQ. This CDR3 comprises 15 residues. This CDR3 is CASSQGGGRTGELFF. The CDR3 nucleotides read TGTGCCAGCAGCCAAGGCGGGGGCCGTACCGGGGAGCTGTTTTTT.

In this sample, this clone turned up once. V gene TRBV11-2 combines with J gene TRBJ2-7; D not certain. The germline CDR1 and CDR2 sequences are SGHAT and FQNNGV. Trimming shortened V by 5 bases and J by 0 bases, and 23 bases separated the two germline ends. This CDR3 region has 18 residues. The CDR3 protein is CASSRELNIGLSSYEQYF. In DNA form, the CDR3 reads TGTGCCAGCAGCCGAGAATTAAATATCGGGTTAAGCTCCTACGAGCAGTACTTC.